The 20 T cell receptor beta chains below were found in one sample sequenced in a study of cytomegalovirus exposure and HLA in healthy donors (dated by TCRdb to between 2016 and 2019). Library preparation employed the immunoSEQ multiplex PCR assay. For the multiplex PCR, a mixture combining 60 forward primers for TCR Vbeta segments and 13 reverse primers for TCR Jbeta segments was used. In its TCRdb copy, this immuneACCESS table keeps in-frame sequences only and misses some clones. Where compared with another copy, unresolved V genes explain less than half of these, and the others have no known cause. Present in this sample are about 82,000 clones, approximately 64% of which were seen just once. About 22% of the sample rests with the top ten. The sequencing sample was made of PBMCs. The source is a woman aged 50 to 60 in good health and CMV-seropositive.

This rearrangement joins TRBV9 to TRBJ1-1; 8 bases are a match to TRBD1. After removal of 1 base from V and 5 bases from J, the junction contained 4 bases not matched to a gene. Germline V gene lookup returns CDR1 SGDLS and CDR2 YYNGEE. The CDR3 is 14 residues long. The DNA of the CDR3 is TGTGCCAGCAGCGTATCAGGGGGCGCGACTGAAGCTTTCTTT. This gives the protein CASSVSGGATEAFF. Supplemented by reference TRBV9 and TRBJ1-1, the full variable domain reads DSGVTQTPKHLITATGQRVTLRCSPRSGDLSVYWYQQSLDQGLQFLIQYYNGEERAKGNILERFSAQQFPDLHSELNLSSLELGDSALYFCASSVSGGATEAFFGQGTRLTVV.

This clone has just a few counts. The chain employs TRBV5-8 and TRBJ1-2; 10 bases map to TRBD1. CDR3 length: 14 amino acids. Losses at the gene ends were 4 bases for V and 7 bases for J; bases not matched to a gene: 7. Germline CDR1 and CDR2: SGHTS and YDEGEE. CDR3 DNA: TGTGCCAGCAGCCAACGACAGGGGGCCATTGGCTACACCTTC. The encoded protein is CASSQRQGAIGYTF.

The chain joins TRBV7-6 to TRBJ1-5, with 9 bases aligning to TRBD1. The CDR3 loop spans 15 amino acids. Germline V CDR1 and CDR2: SGHVS, FNYEAQ. The V segment lost 3 bases and the J segment 2 bases; nucleotides outside the gene matches: 2. The CDR3 DNA sequence: TGTGCCAGCAGCTTGGGACAGGGACGCAATCAGCCCCAGCATTTT. Translating gives CASSLGQGRNQPQHF.

The rearrangement links TRBV6-5 to TRBJ2-2, with D unresolved. V dropped 0 bases and J dropped 0 bases, with 5 bases sitting between them. Germline V CDR1 and CDR2: MNHEY, SVGAGI. The CDR3 covers 15 residues. The CDR3 DNA reads as TGTGCCAGCAGTTACTCAGAGCCGAACACCGGGGAGCTGTTTTTT. As protein: CASSYSEPNTGELFF.

This clone was recorded once. This chain uses TRBV2 with TRBJ2-2; TRBD2 matches 8 bases. The CDR3 loop spans 15 amino acids. The junction had 4 bases not matched to a gene; V was cut back by 2 bases and J by 5 bases. Germline V gene data show CDR1 as SNHLY and CDR2 as FYNNEI. The CDR3 region is CASSEPSGGTGELFF. DNA for the CDR3: TGTGCCAGCAGTGAACCCAGCGGGGGAACCGGGGAGCTGTTTTTT.

The table lists this clone with a few counts. The chain recombines TRBV4-1 with TRBJ1-2, with D perhaps matching TRBD1 (5 bases). The CDR3 has 15 amino acids. V was clipped by 0 bases and J by 4 bases, with 12 bases between them. Looked up from germline, CDR1 is MGHRA and CDR2 is YSYEKL. The CDR3 region is CASSQDQGFGYGYTF. The DNA for the CDR3 is TGCGCCAGCAGCCAAGACCAGGGTTTTGGCTATGGCTACACCTTC.

V usage is TRBV18 and J usage is TRBJ1-2; 9 bases fit TRBD1. The CDR3 consists of 15 residues. V trimming: 1 base; J trimming: 8 bases; junction bases outside the gene matches: 8. CDR1 is KGHSH, CDR2 LQKENI, per germline. The DNA of the CDR3 is TGTGCCAGCTCACCACTTACCTTGGACAGGGGAGGCTACACCTTC. Its translation is CASSPLTLDRGGYTF.

V and J are TRBV5-1 and TRBJ2-2, with D unclear. Germline CDR1 and CDR2: SGHRS and YFSETQ. CDR3 length: 15 amino acids. V was clipped by 2 bases and J by 1 base, with 9 bases between them. In nucleotides, the CDR3 is TGCGCCAGCAGCTTCGTCGGCGGGAACACCGGGGAGCTGTTTTTT. Translated: CASSFVGGNTGELFF.

This clone was picked up a small number of times. The chain combines TRBV4-2 with TRBJ1-1; possible D gene TRBD1, 6 bases. Looked up from germline, CDR1 is LGHNA and CDR2 is YNFKEQ. The CDR3 runs to 14 residues. V was pared by 0 bases and J by 7 bases, with 12 bases between. This CDR3 reads CASSQDLQGNEAFF. CDR3 DNA sequence: TGTGCCAGCAGCCAAGATCTCCAGGGGAATGAAGCTTTCTTT.

V and J are TRBV4-2 and TRBJ2-7; TRBD1 matches at 7 bases. There are 15 residues in the CDR3. V lost 2 bases to trimming and J lost 3 bases; unmatched junction nucleotides: 7. CDR1 is LGHNA, CDR2 YNFKEQ, per germline. Here the CDR3 DNA reads TGTGCCAGCAGCCAACTTGGACAGGCAGACTACGAGCAGTACTTC. Encoded protein: CASSQLGQADYEQYF.

This clone was recorded a few times. J is TRBJ2-1 and V is TRBV4-3; 7 bases align to TRBD1. V trimming: 0 bases; J trimming: 3 bases; junction bases outside the gene matches: 5. Germline CDR1 LGHNA, CDR2 YSLEER. The length of the CDR3 is 16 residues. In DNA, the CDR3 is TGCGCCAGCAGCCAAGATTGGGGACAGTACTACAATGAGCAGTTCTTC. Its translation: CASSQDWGQYYNEQFF.

The V and J genes are TRBV5-5 and TRBJ2-2; D possibly corresponds to TRBD1 (6 bases). The germline V gene encodes CDR1 SGHKS and CDR2 YYEKEE (reference sequence). The CDR3 spans 14 residues. Trimming left V 7 bases short and J 5 bases short, with 15 bases between. This CDR3 reads CASQGQHRTGELFF. CDR3 coding DNA: TGTGCCAGCCAGGGACAACACAGGACCGGGGAGCTGTTTTTT.

This clone appeared a few times. The CDR3 protein is CASSLFLGGQETQYF. DNA of the CDR3: TGCGCCAGCAGCTTGTTTTTAGGGGGCCAAGAGACCCAGTACTTC. V is TRBV5-1 and J is TRBJ2-5; perhaps TRBD1 as D (6 bases). Deletions cut 1 base from V and 1 base from J, with 11 bases between. CDR1 SGHRS and CDR2 YFSETQ come from the germline V gene. The CDR3 runs to 15 residues. Full variable domain (remainder filled in from reference TRBV5-1 and TRBJ2-5): KAGVTQTPRYLIKTRGQQVTLSCSPISGHRSVSWYQQTPGQGLQFLFEYFSETQRNKGNFPGRFSGRQFSNSRSEMNVSTLELGDSALYLCASSLFLGGQETQYFGPGTRLLVL.

The chain recombines TRBV4-3 with TRBJ2-7, with 8 bases lining up with TRBD2. The CDR3 has 16 residues. Trimming at V came to 2 bases and at J to 0 bases, leaving 6 bases not matched to a gene. The V gene's germline CDR1 is LGHNA and CDR2 YSLEER. The CDR3 here is CASSQLTSASSYEQYF. DNA for the CDR3: TGCGCCAGCAGCCAACTGACTAGCGCTAGCTCCTACGAGCAGTACTTC.

The genes are TRBV10-3 and TRBJ1-5; 7 nucleotides match TRBD1. Germline V lookup: CDR1 ENHRY, CDR2 SYGVKD. After removal of 2 bases from V and 4 bases from J, the junction contained 5 bases not matched to a gene. The CDR3 extends over 15 amino acids. The CDR3 reads CAISERSQGNQPQHF. The CDR3 bases are TGTGCCATCAGTGAGAGATCACAGGGGAATCAGCCCCAGCATTTT.

The chain couples TRBV28 to TRBJ1-1; 8 nucleotides agree with TRBD1. This CDR3 has 14 amino acids. Trimming removed 5 bases from V and 6 bases from J; junction bases left unmatched: 8. CDR1 and CDR2 from the germline V gene are MDHEN and SYDVKM. The CDR3 reads CASSATGVLSEAFF. The CDR3 bases are TGTGCCAGCAGTGCGACAGGGGTACTTTCTGAAGCTTTCTTT.

The V and J genes are TRBV5-1 and TRBJ1-2; 8 bases are a match to TRBD1. Trimming at V came to 1 base and at J to 1 base, leaving 0 bases not matched to a gene. Per the germline V gene, CDR1 is SGHRS and CDR2 is YFSETQ. The CDR3 runs to 14 residues. The DNA for the CDR3 is TGCGCCAGCAGCTTGACAGGGGGTAACTATGGCTACACCTTC. Protein sequence: CASSLTGGNYGYTF.

The chain recombines TRBV15 with TRBJ2-2, with a possible D match to TRBD1 (5 bases). CDR1 and CDR2 from the germline V gene are LNHNV and YYDKDF (reference sequence). V was trimmed by 0 bases and J by 6 bases, leaving 11 bases between them. The CDR3 runs 15 residues. The CDR3 DNA reads as TGTGCCACCAGCAGAGATGGTGACAGCCCCGGGGAGCTGTTTTTT. Its translation is CATSRDGDSPGELFF.

V gene TRBV28 combines with J gene TRBJ2-1; D may be TRBD1 (5 bases). Trimming took off 2 bases at V and 7 bases at J, with 9 bases between the two ends. Looked up from germline, CDR1 is MDHEN and CDR2 is SYDVKM. The CDR3 contains 13 residues. This CDR3 is CASSLMGRNEQFF. The DNA for the CDR3 is TGTGCCAGCAGTTTAATGGGGCGGAATGAGCAGTTCTTC.

This rearrangement joins TRBV7-2 to TRBJ2-1; D is undetermined. This CDR3 is built from 13 residues. Trimming pared 0 bases from V and 12 bases from J, leaving 12 bases between. The germline V gene encodes CDR1 SGHTA and CDR2 FQGNSA. The CDR3 DNA sequence: TGTGCCAGCAGCTTAGCGGAGACCTTTGGGCAGTTCTTC. Translation gives CASSLAETFGQFF.